This T cell receptor (beta chain) derives from a study of human CD8 memory T cell subsets. Whole-study results and caveats: In this study, sequencing was restricted to T cell receptor beta chains only. There were indications from Chao1 estimates that stem-like memory T cells were more diverse than precursor exhausted T cells. Although both stem-like subsets shared clonotypes with effector memory cells, the stem-like memory and precursor exhausted T cell repertoires overlapped only minimally with each other.

Germline V CDR1 and CDR2: LGHNA, YSLEER. This CDR3 region has 16 residues. UMI-labeled 5' RACE generated the TCR beta libraries. Following a re-call of the 5' RACE reads, TCRdb has one entry per CDR3 protein and lacks DNA. This specimen shows 4,500 to 5,500 distinct CDR3 sequences; the ten leading clones hold less than 25%. In regard to this clonotype: Its matching antigen is unknown.

The TCR sequence derives from a human donor in good health. This chain links TRBV4-3 with TRBJ2-3; the TCRdb D gene call, TRBD1, has no DNA to confirm it. Source material: CD8+ T cells from PBMCs. The CDR3: CASSQMPGQGADTQYF.